The rows below give T cell receptor beta chains drawn from one sample of a study of cytomegalovirus exposure and HLA in healthy donors. Sequenced by immunoSEQ multiplex PCR; TCRdb stores in-frame clones only, minus some. This table holds some 130,000 clones, 75% to 85% found once. Source material: PBMCs. These TCRs come from a male donor in good health and CMV-seronegative. Both conserved end residues are part of each CDR3. A D gene is named only where the DNA matches it firmly. Only part of the rows carry a size: once, few, many, or a class if the clone is expanded.

>-|-|14|TRBJ2-7|TRBV30
CAWKPGLHSYEQYF
TGTGCCTGGAAACCGGGACTCCACTCCTACGAGCAGTACTTC
>TRBD1|once|13|TRBJ1-5|TRBV15
CATTQQGSQPQHF
TGTGCCACCACCCAACAGGGGTCTCAGCCCCAGCATTTT
>TRBD2|-|14|TRBJ2-3|TRBV9
CASSLSGNTDTQYF
TGTGCCAGCAGCCTTAGCGGGAACACAGATACGCAGTATTTT
>-|-|13|TRBJ2-2|TRBV6-4
CASTPTGTGELFF
TGTGCCAGCACCCCAACAGGGACCGGGGAGCTGTTTTTT
>-|-|20|TRBJ2-3|TRBV1
CTSSHLSLSGGPFLTDTQYF
TGCACCAGCAGCCACCTTTCTCTGAGCGGGGGGCCCTTCCTCACAGATACGCAGTATTTT
>-|-|15|TRBJ2-6|TRBV5-6
CASSRRPPGANGLTF
TGTGCCAGCAGCCGCCGACCCCCTGGGGCCAACGGCCTGACTTTC
>TRBD2|few|14|TRBJ2-7|TRBV7-2
CASSNRREGSEQYF
TGTGCCAGCAGTAACCGGCGGGAGGGATCCGAGCAGTACTTC
>TRBD2|few|17|TRBJ2-1|TRBV11-3
CASSPSGRPTLVNEQFF
TGTGCCAGCAGCCCTAGCGGGAGGCCGACTCTGGTCAATGAGCAGTTCTTC
>-|-|13|TRBJ1-1|TRBV4-2
CASSQDLGGEAFF
TGTGCCAGCAGCCAAGACTTGGGGGGGGAAGCTTTCTTT
>-|-|15|TRBJ1-2|TRBV10-3
CAIRTETVSNYGYTF
TGTGCCATCAGAACGGAGACAGTCTCTAACTATGGCTACACCTTC
>-|-|17|TRBJ1-1|TRBV18
CASSATPAKRLNTEAFF
TGTGCCAGCTCAGCTACACCAGCGAAGAGACTGAACACTGAAGCTTTCTTT
>TRBD2|-|14|TRBJ2-2|TRBV6-5
CASRVSGGSGELFF
TGTGCCAGCAGAGTTAGCGGGGGTTCCGGGGAGCTGTTTTTT
>TRBD2|few|17|TRBJ2-1|TRBV14
CASSQAGGGRLNNEQFF
TGTGCCAGCAGCCAAGCGGGGGGCGGGAGGCTTAACAATGAGCAGTTCTTC
>-|-|15|TRBJ2-7|TRBV6-1
CASSEGDRFSYEQYF
TGTGCCAGCAGTGAAGGCGACAGATTCTCCTACGAGCAGTACTTC
>-|-|15|TRBJ2-2|TRBV5-1
CASSLRLDSTGELFF
TGCGCCAGCAGTCTAAGGCTAGACAGCACCGGGGAGCTGTTTTTT
>TRBD1|-|12|TRBJ1-6|TRBV28
CASRGLNSPLHF
TGTGCCAGTAGGGGGCTTAATTCACCCCTCCACTTT
>TRBD2|-|15|TRBJ2-3|TRBV6-1
CASSPGTRGTDTQYF
TGTGCCAGCAGTCCCGGGACTAGAGGAACAGATACGCAGTATTTT
>-|-|15|TRBJ1-5|TRBV19
CASSIQTPSNQPQHF
TGTGCCAGTAGTATCCAAACACCTTCGAATCAGCCCCAGCATTTT
>-|-|12|TRBJ2-3|TRBV7-9
CASRQGSDTQYF
TGTGCCAGCAGACAGGGTTCAGATACGCAGTATTTT
>-|-|16|TRBJ2-3|TRBV5-8
CASSWGKSSGGDTQYF
TGTGCCAGCAGCTGGGGAAAGAGTAGCGGCGGAGATACGCAGTATTTT
>-|-|13|TRBJ1-1|TRBV7-2
CASSARQLTEAFF
TGTGCCAGCAGCGCACGACAGCTCACTGAAGCTTTCTTT
>-|-|15|TRBJ1-4|TRBV9
CASSPRTIAPTELFF
TGTGCCAGCAGCCCGAGGACAATAGCCCCGACGGAACTGTTTTTT
>TRBD1|-|19|TRBJ2-3|TRBV5-1
CASSFHPIDRGSHTDTQYF
TGCGCCAGCAGCTTCCACCCCATTGACAGGGGCTCACACACAGATACGCAGTATTTT
>-|-|12|TRBJ2-1|TRBV6-5
CASASEYNEQFF
TGTGCCAGCGCTAGCGAGTACAATGAGCAGTTCTTC
>-|-|15|TRBJ1-6|TRBV27
CASSYMTVNNSPLHF
TGTGCCAGCAGTTATATGACAGTAAATAATTCACCCCTCCACTTT
>TRBD1|-|13|TRBJ2-7|TRBV5-8
CASSWVRGSEQYF
TGTGCCAGCAGCTGGGTCAGGGGGAGCGAGCAGTACTTC
>TRBD1|-|14|TRBJ1-5|TRBV7-3
CASSLRQGNQPQHF
TGTGCCAGCAGCTTAAGACAGGGGAATCAGCCCCAGCATTTT
>-|-|18|TRBJ2-2|TRBV28
CASSFVPETGRTTGELFF
TGTGCCAGCAGTTTCGTACCCGAAACAGGGAGAACCACCGGGGAGCTGTTTTTT
>-|-|13|TRBJ1-5|TRBV6-1
CASRRQINQPQHF
TGTGCCAGCAGAAGACAAATCAATCAGCCCCAGCATTTT
>TRBD1|-|15|TRBJ2-7|TRBV16
CASSQYRGQGIEQYF
TGTGCCAGCAGCCAATACCGTGGACAGGGGATTGAGCAGTACTTC
>-|-|15|TRBJ2-5|TRBV10-3
CAISVGGGVKETQYF
TGTGCCATCAGTGTAGGGGGGGGAGTTAAGGAGACCCAGTACTTC
>-|-|14|TRBJ1-6|TRBV30
CAWSAAGESSPLHF
TGTGCCTGGAGCGCGGCAGGGGAGTCTTCACCCCTCCACTTT
>TRBD2|-|17|TRBJ2-4|TRBV7-9
CASSSPPSGIGKNIQYF
TGTGCCAGCAGCTCCCCCCCTAGCGGGATAGGCAAAAACATTCAGTACTTC
>TRBD1|-|18|TRBJ2-1|TRBV30
CAWSVRGAGQGFYNEQFF
TGTGCCTGGAGTGTACGGGGGGCGGGACAGGGGTTTTACAATGAGCAGTTCTTC
>-|-|18|TRBJ2-3|TRBV18
CASSSMGINGQTGDTQYF
TGTGCCAGCTCATCGATGGGCATCAATGGACAGACAGGAGATACGCAGTATTTT
>TRBD1|-|15|TRBJ1-2|TRBV4-1
CASSPSIDRAGGYTF
TGCGCCAGCAGCCCCAGCATAGACAGGGCTGGCGGCTACACCTTC
>TRBD2|-|16|TRBJ2-6|TRBV4-3
CASSLVAGTGANVLTF
TGCGCCAGCAGCCTGGTAGCGGGTACTGGGGCCAACGTCCTGACTTTC
>TRBD1|few|13|TRBJ2-7|TRBV11-2
CASSPPGQQLLVF
TGTGCCAGCAGCCCTCCGGGACAGCAATTATTAGTCTTC
>TRBD1|-|13|TRBJ2-7|TRBV29-1
CSVLTGESYEQYF
TGCAGCGTTCTAACAGGGGAATCCTACGAGCAGTACTTC
>-|-|11|TRBJ1-2|TRBV30
CASPVIYGYTF
TGTGCCTCCCCAGTTATTTATGGCTACACCTTC
>-|-|15|TRBJ2-1|TRBV6-5
CASSYSARSYNEQFF
TGTGCCAGCAGTTACTCTGCCCGGTCCTACAATGAGCAGTTCTTC
>TRBD1|-|15|TRBJ1-4|TRBV19
CASSRPTGQNEKLFF
TGTGCCAGTAGTCGTCCGACAGGGCAAAATGAAAAACTGTTTTTT